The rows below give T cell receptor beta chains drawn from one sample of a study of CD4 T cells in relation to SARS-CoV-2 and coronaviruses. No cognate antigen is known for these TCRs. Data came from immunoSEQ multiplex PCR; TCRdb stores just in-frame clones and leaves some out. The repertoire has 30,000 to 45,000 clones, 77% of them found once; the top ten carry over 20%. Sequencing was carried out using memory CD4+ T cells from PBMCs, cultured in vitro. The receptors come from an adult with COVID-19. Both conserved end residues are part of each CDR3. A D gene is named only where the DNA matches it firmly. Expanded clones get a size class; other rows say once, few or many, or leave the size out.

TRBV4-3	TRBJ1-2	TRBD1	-	TGCGCCAGCAGCCAAGATGTTGGCAGGGGGGTCTATGGCTACACCTTC	CASSQDVGRGVYGYTF
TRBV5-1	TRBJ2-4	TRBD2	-	TGCGCCAGCAGCTTGGATCCACGTAGCGGGAGTCCCAAAAACATTCAGTACTTC	CASSLDPRSGSPKNIQYF
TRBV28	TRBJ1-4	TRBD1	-	TGTGCCAGCAGCCAGACAGGGGGCGTAAGTGAAAAACTGTTTTTT	CASSQTGGVSEKLFF
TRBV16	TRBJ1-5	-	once	TGTGCCAGCAGCCAAGTGGAAAGCAATCAGCCCCAGCATTTT	CASSQVESNQPQHF
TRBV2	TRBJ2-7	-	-	TGTGCCAGCAGAGACTTTGGGACGATCAGCTCCTACGAGCAGTACTTC	CASRDFGTISSYEQYF
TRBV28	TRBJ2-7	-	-	TGTGCCAGCAGTTTCTCCTACGAGCAGTACTTC	CASSFSYEQYF
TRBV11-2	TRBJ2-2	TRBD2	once	TGTGCCAGCAGCTCAAAGCCTGGGACTAGCGGGATCTTCACCGGGGAGCTGTTTTTT	CASSSKPGTSGIFTGELFF
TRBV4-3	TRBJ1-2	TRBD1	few	TGCGCCAGCAGCCCCCAAGGGACAGGGGGCTATGGCTACACCTTC	CASSPQGTGGYGYTF
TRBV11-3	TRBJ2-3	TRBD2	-	TGTGCCAGCAGCTCGTTAGGGACTAGCGGGAGCACAGATACGCAGTATTTT	CASSSLGTSGSTDTQYF
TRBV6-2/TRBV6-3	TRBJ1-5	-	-	TGTGCCAGCAGTTGGATAGGTGGCAATCAGCCCCAGCATTTT	CASSWIGGNQPQHF
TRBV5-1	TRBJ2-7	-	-	TGCGCCAGCAGCAGAAGTGGGGCGATGCACGAGCAGTACTTC	CASSRSGAMHEQYF
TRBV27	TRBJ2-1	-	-	TGTGCCAGCAAATCTGTCAGCGGACCAAGCTCCTACAATGAGCAGTTCTTC	CASKSVSGPSSYNEQFF
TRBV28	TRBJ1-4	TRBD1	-	TGTGCCAGCAGTTTAATACAGGGGGCGTCTCCTAATGAAAAACTGTTTTTT	CASSLIQGASPNEKLFF
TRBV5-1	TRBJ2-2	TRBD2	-	TGCGCCAGCAGCTACCTAGCGGGAGTCTCCGGGGAGCTGTTTTTT	CASSYLAGVSGELFF
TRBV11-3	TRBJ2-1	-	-	TGTGCCAGCAGCCGGGCTGGTGAGCAGTTCTTC	CASSRAGEQFF
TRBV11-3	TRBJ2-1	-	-	TGTGCCAGCAGCTCCAACAGGACCCGAGGGCACAATGAGCAGTTCTTC	CASSSNRTRGHNEQFF
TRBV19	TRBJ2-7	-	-	TGTGCCAGTGCCCCCCCAGGGGCCATCGTCGAGCAGTACTTC	CASAPPGAIVEQYF
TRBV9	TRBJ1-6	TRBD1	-	TGTGCCAGCAGCCCTCGACAGGGGGGTAATTCACCCCTCCACTTT	CASSPRQGGNSPLHF
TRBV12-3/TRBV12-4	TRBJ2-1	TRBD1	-	TGTGCCAGCACGGGCACAGGGGGCATTGAGCAGTTCTTC	CASTGTGGIEQFF
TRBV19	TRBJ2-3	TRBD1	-	TGTGCCAGTAGTATGATACTCGGACAGGGGGCGGGAAGCACAGATACGCAGTATTTT	CASSMILGQGAGSTDTQYF
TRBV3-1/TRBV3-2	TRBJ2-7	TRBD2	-	TGTGCCAGCAGTGGGGGACTAGCGGTAACCTACGAGCAGTACTTC	CASSGGLAVTYEQYF
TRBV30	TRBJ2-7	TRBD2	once	TGTGCCTGGAGTGTAGCGGGAGGTTACGAGCAGTACTTC	CAWSVAGGYEQYF
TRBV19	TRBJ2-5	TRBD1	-	TGTGCCAGTAGTATGAGGGGACAGCTCCAAGAGACCCAGTACTTC	CASSMRGQLQETQYF
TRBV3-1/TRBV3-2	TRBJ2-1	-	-	TGTGCCAGCAGCCCCCGGGGCGGGATCCAGCAGTTCTTC	CASSPRGGIQQFF
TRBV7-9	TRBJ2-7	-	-	TGTGCCAGCAGCTTGGGGGACCCGCAGTACTTC	CASSLGDPQYF
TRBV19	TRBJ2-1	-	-	TGTGCCAGTAGTATCCGGCCCCCAGCGCGGGATCCCCCTAATGAGCAGTTCTTC	CASSIRPPARDPPNEQFF
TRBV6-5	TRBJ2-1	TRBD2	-	TGTGCCAGCAGTTTCGGGACTAGCGAGCACAATGAGCAGTTCTTC	CASSFGTSEHNEQFF
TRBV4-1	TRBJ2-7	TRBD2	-	TGCGCCAGCAGCCAGACTAGCGGGCTCTCCTACGAGCAGTACTTC	CASSQTSGLSYEQYF
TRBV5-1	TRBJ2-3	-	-	TGCGCCAGCTCCACCCAGGGAATACGCACAGATACGCAGTATTTT	CASSTQGIRTDTQYF
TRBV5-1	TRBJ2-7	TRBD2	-	TGCGCCAGCAGAATTGGACTAGCCTCCGAGCAGTACTTC	CASRIGLASEQYF
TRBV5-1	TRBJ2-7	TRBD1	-	TGCGCCAGCAGCTCGGACAGGTGGTCCTACGAGCAGTACTTC	CASSSDRWSYEQYF
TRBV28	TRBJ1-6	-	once	TGTGCCAGCAGTCTTGGGGTTCCCAGGAGCTCCTATAATTCACCCCTCCACTTT	CASSLGVPRSSYNSPLHF
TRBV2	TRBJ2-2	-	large	TGTGCCAGCAGTGAACGAACCCAGCTCACCGGGGAGCTGTTTTTT	CASSERTQLTGELFF
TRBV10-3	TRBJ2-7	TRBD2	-	TGTGCCATCAGGAAGGGTGGGACTAGTGGCTACGAGCAGTACTTC	CAIRKGGTSGYEQYF
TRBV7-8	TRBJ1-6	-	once	TGTGCCAGCAGCTTAGCAGATCCCTATAATTCACCCCTCCACTTT	CASSLADPYNSPLHF
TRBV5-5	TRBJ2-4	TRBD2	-	TGTGCCAGCGCTCTAGCGGGAGCCAAAAACATTCAGTACTTC	CASALAGAKNIQYF
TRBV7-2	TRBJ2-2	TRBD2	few	TGTGCCAGCAGCTTGGGACTAGCGGGAGGGACCGGGGAGCTGTTTTTT	CASSLGLAGGTGELFF
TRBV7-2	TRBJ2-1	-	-	TGTGCCAGCAGCTTAGCGCGAAACGCGTACAATGAGCAGTTCTTC	CASSLARNAYNEQFF
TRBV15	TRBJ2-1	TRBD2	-	TGTGCCACCAGCAGAGACGGGGGAGCGGGAAATGAGCAGTTCTTC	CATSRDGGAGNEQFF
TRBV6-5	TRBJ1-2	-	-	TGTGCCAGCACTCTTATCAGGGGAGGCTATGGCTACACCTTC	CASTLIRGGYGYTF
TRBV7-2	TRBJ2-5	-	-	TGTGCCAGCACCCGTTACGGGGGTGGAGAGACCCAGTACTTC	CASTRYGGGETQYF
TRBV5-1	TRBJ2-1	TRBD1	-	TGCGCCAGCAGCCAAGGGACAGGGTGGTACAATGAGCAGTTCTTC	CASSQGTGWYNEQFF